This T cell receptor (beta chain) was found in a study of shared clonotypes between healthy human individuals. Study-wide results and caveats: Clonotype sharing across several donors was observed for roughly 5% of naive CD4 clonotypes.

The V end was cut by 3 bases, the J end by 5 bases, with 18 bases between. The CDR3 covers 15 residues. Germline V CDR1 and CDR2: SGHNT, YYREEE (reference sequence). As to this clone: Its antigen remains unidentified.

At a deep level, the assay was run. In the authors' workflow: ImmunoSEQ junction-only sequences lacked quality scores, so their filtering differed. Data came from immunoSEQ multiplex PCR; TCRdb stores just in-frame clones and leaves some out. D and trimming were read from the DNA, whereas the V and J calls and clone size are those reported in that table. The table has approximately 2,300,000 clones, 80% to 95% seen once; the top ten hold 0.37%. The receptor was derived from a man aged 18-30 years in good health. Some clones in this sample may be carry-over from other donors' samples. The sequencing input was naive CD4+ T cells from PBMCs. Subset here: CD45RA+ positively selected. The J gene is TRBJ2-7, the V gene TRBV5-4; TRBD1 or TRBD2 may be the D gene (6 bases each). The CDR3 reads CASSSPEQGGHEQYF. In DNA form, the CDR3 reads TGTGCCAGCAGCTCCCCGGAACAGGGAGGCCACGAGCAGTACTTC.